This record covers a single T cell receptor beta chain. This clonotype was found many times. Its antigen has not been determined. There are no base qualities to consult, and no much larger clone falls within one base. Germline trimming amounts to 0 bases on V and 3 bases on J, with 9 as the count of junction bases outside the gene matches. The CDR3 spans 19 residues, from the cysteine through the phenylalanine. The retained sequence is limited to the CDR3, 57 bases, with the frame set at the first base. CDR1 SGHTA and CDR2 FQGTGA were looked up in the germline V gene. Per the publication, the time point label means: newly diagnosed GD, antithyroid drugs for less than 3 months. For both TCR sequencing and RNA sequencing, RNA was extracted from PBMCs in TRIzol. The diagnosis of Graves' disease was made according to American Thyroid Association guidelines. Recruitment of patients was carried out at an endocrinology department in Xi'an, China. Each patient gave approximately 10 milliliters of peripheral blood, collected in an EDTA anticoagulant tube. Ficoll Paque Plus density gradient separation was used to isolate PBMCs, and no further T cell sorting was done. RNA quality was checked with an Agilent 2100 Bioanalyzer and agarose gel, and concentration with a NanoDrop 2000.

This specimen belongs to a study of regulatory T cells in long-lasting Graves disease listed by TCRdb under 2021. Regarding the study in general: In the newly diagnosed Graves' disease group, patients had been taking antithyroid drugs for less than 3 months. Persistent Graves' disease patients were compared with newly diagnosed Graves' disease patients by peripheral blood TCR sequencing and RNA sequencing. The study took place in China and was registered as a clinical trial. A total of roughly 33 samples were covered by TCR sequencing, comprising some 13 persistent and around 20 newly diagnosed Graves' disease patients. Beyond this particular receptor, the publication reports: The authors noted that the small sample size was a limitation that may lower accuracy. Sequencing and analysis were limited to the TCR beta chain. Only peripheral blood was studied, because thyroid tissue, the primary lesion, was inaccessible. Compared with newly diagnosed patients, persistent Graves' disease patients had lower TCR Shannon entropy and fewer highly expanded clones, which suggests clonal expansion. More public clonotypes were shared among persistent patients (under 3,000) than among newly diagnosed patients (966). Persistent disease showed preferential use of TRBV28, TRBJ1-2 and TRBJ2-5, whereas newly diagnosed disease favored TRBV20-1 and TRBJ2-1.

The method was multiplex PCR. Sequencer: Illumina HiSeq 4000. TCR beta libraries were built with iRepertoire HTBI primers and Arm-PCR amplification of CDR3 regions. PCR products were gel purified before sequencing. Per the authors' processing: Across samples, 60 to 80 TRBV and 14 TRBJ segments were identified and used for gene usage analysis of CDR3 amino acid clonotypes. COPE and FqMerger were used to merge the filtered high-quality paired reads into contigs. BLAST was used to align contigs to IMGT TRBV, TRBD and TRBJ reference genes, with CDR3 defined following IMGT. Any clonotype with a frequency above 0.1% was counted as a highly expanded clone. Shannon entropy served as the measure of repertoire diversity, while the Gini coefficient captured V-J evenness. Clonotypes shared by more than one individual were considered public. TCRdb reprocessed the public reads (quality trimming at Q25 with fastp, clone calling with MiXCR) and kept in-frame beta chains. When rows share a CDR3 protein, they turn into one entry using the most common DNA and genes. None of the V and J calls come from the authors' own analysis; TCRdb made them. For this sample the table gives 620,000 or so distinct CDR3 sequences, of which about 15% were detected only once. Jointly, the top ten make up about 18% of the sample.

These same data were also listed under a study on T cells in Graves' hyperthyroidism and ophthalmopathy. From that second study: A patient counted as having stable Graves' hyperthyroidism if no progression to ophthalmopathy occurred over 18 months of follow-up. Hyperthyroidism patients were newly diagnosed, with disease duration under 2 months, and aged 18 to 65 years. Exclusion was applied to patients with uncontrolled infections, other autoimmune diseases, pregnancy or lactation. Diagnoses were based on clinical symptoms, serum thyroxine and TRAb, thyroid ultrasound and orbital computed tomography. The TCR CDR3 was subjected to a first round of RT-PCR using the HTBI primer set and the Qiagen OneStep RT-PCR kit. Most expanded thyroid clonotypes (frequency above 0.001) were also detected in blood, a finding suggesting that blood repertoires may reflect thyroid immune responses. In cross-validation, a model built on a 13 V-J signature told ophthalmopathy apart from stable hyperthyroidism with under 90% sensitivity and roughly 81% specificity, and in testing the same model reached 80%/75%. In validation, progression to ophthalmopathy was predicted by the model with almost 71% sensitivity and around 75% specificity, a median of approximately 6.5 months before onset. A discovery cohort of about 96 patients, about 44 with Graves' ophthalmopathy and about 58 with stable Graves' hyperthyroidism, was used to find distinguishing TCR V-J signatures. An independent validation cohort of around 19 hyperthyroidism patients and approximately 16 patients who later progressed to ophthalmopathy tested prospective prediction of ophthalmopathy. For training and testing, the 100 or so patients in the discovery cohort were randomly divided in a 7:3 ratio. In several Graves' hyperthyroidism patients, the study also compared T-cell repertoires from thyroid tissue with T-cell repertoires from blood. Following sampling, methimazole starting at 30 mg daily was given to hyperthyroidism patients, and high-dose intravenous methylprednisolone was given to ophthalmopathy patients. Libraries were constructed in a second round of multiplex PCR, after which size selection and purification were performed. The libraries were sequenced on an Illumina HiSeq2000 using paired-end 100 bp reads. SOAPnuke was used to process the raw data, removing reads that contained adapters or uncalled bases, had a mean Phred below 15, or lacked an exact match to the constant primer or identifier. High-quality paired reads were merged with COPE v1.2.5, and unique nucleotide sequences were defined as clonotypes. MiTCR v1.1 was used to align clonotypes to the IMGT TRBV, TRBD and TRBJ reference segments. The analysis included only V-J combinations with a frequency above 0.0001, which together covered roughly 99% of the repertoires. The TCS score was defined as F50 (clonal expansion) divided by E x V (chaos), with BLOSUM62-based TCRdist calculated between CDR3 peptides within each V-J. Welch's t-statistics and random forest reduced around 550 V-J features to roughly 13, which were used in a naive Bayes classifier (R e1071). No statistical method was used to set the sample size in advance, and investigators knew the group allocation. The paper reports TCR Vbeta CDR3 sequencing of roughly 140 peripheral blood samples: some 41 ophthalmopathy, about 75 hyperthyroidism and approximately 17 progressor patients.

The sequences come from peripheral blood mononuclear cells (PBMCs), collected at new diagnosis, from a patient treated with antithyroid drugs. The rearrangement combines TRBV7-3 with TRBJ2-1, with 12 central nucleotides matching TRBD2. The sequence derives from a woman in her thirties with Graves disease. Donor details come from another sample of the same person, matched by shared clones. The sequenced DNA is TGTGCCAGCAGCTTAACTCCAAATAGACTAGCGGGGGACTACAATGAGCAGTTCTTC. Its protein product is CASSLTPNRLAGDYNEQFF.